The 3 T cell receptor beta chains below all came from one sample that was sequenced in a study of T cells in Graves' hyperthyroidism and ophthalmopathy. RNA transcripts yielded amplified TCR beta CDR3 regions. A set of HTBI primers served as the primers for a first-round RT-PCR of the TCR CDR3. Each CDR3 protein is one row after TCRdb ran MiXCR on the multiplex PCR reads. The data contain around 280,000 distinct CDR3 sequences, roughly 15% of them seen just once; the ten biggest clones take up 7.8%. The sample was blood. The receptors here all came from a woman in her twenties or thirties with Graves' hyperthyroidism that later progressed to Graves' ophthalmopathy.

At least ten counts were recorded for this clonotype. The rearrangement joins TRBV28 to TRBJ1-2; TRBD1 agrees at 8 bases. The CDR3 length is 16 residues. J was trimmed by 1 base and V by 3 bases; bases with no gene match: 7. CDR1 MDHEN and CDR2 SYDVKM come from the germline V gene. The CDR3 spells CASSFRTGTHNYGYTF. Written as DNA, the CDR3 is TGTGCCAGCAGTTTTCGGACAGGGACCCATAACTATGGCTACACCTTC.

This clonotype has a count of ten or more. V and J are TRBV7-9 and TRBJ2-4; 10 nucleotides match TRBD1. The CDR3 consists of 16 residues. CDR1 SEHNR and CDR2 FQNEAQ come from the germline V gene (reference sequence). The junction had 10 bases not matched to a gene; V was cut back by 6 bases and J by 5 bases. The CDR3 DNA reads as TGTGCCAGCAGTCCACCGGGACAGGGGAACCAAAACATTCAGTACTTC. Translated: CASSPPGQGNQNIQYF.

This clonotype was recorded at least ten times. The J gene is TRBJ2-1, the V gene TRBV9; 7 nucleotides line up with TRBD2. The length of the CDR3 is 15 residues. The V gene end was trimmed by 3 bases and the J gene end by 3 bases; junction bases not matched to a gene: 6. From germline, CDR1 is SGDLS and CDR2 YYNGEE. The CDR3 loop reads CASSALAGHYNEQFF. The CDR3 nucleotides read TGTGCCAGCAGCGCTTTAGCGGGTCACTACAATGAGCAGTTCTTC.